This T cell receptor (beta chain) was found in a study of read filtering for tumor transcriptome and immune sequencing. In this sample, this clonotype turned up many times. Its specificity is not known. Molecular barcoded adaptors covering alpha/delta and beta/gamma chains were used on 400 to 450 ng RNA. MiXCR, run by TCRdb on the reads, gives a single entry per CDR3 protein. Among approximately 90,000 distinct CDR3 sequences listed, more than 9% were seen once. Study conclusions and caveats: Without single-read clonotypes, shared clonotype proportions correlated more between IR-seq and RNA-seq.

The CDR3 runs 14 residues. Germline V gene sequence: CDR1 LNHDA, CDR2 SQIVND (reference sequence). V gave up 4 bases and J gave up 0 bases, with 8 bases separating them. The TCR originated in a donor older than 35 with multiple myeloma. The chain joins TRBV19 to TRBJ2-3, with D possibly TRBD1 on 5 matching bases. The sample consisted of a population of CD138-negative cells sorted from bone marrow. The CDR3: CASSTQASTDTQYF. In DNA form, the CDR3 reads TGTGCCAGTAGTACACAGGCGAGCACAGATACGCAGTATTTT. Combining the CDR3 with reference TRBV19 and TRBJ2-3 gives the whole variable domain DGGITQSPKYLFRKEGQNVTLSCEQNLNHDAMYWYRQDPGQGLRLIYYSQIVNDFQKGDIAEGYSVSREKKESFPLTVTSAQKNPTAFYLCASSTQASTDTQYFGPGTRLTVL.